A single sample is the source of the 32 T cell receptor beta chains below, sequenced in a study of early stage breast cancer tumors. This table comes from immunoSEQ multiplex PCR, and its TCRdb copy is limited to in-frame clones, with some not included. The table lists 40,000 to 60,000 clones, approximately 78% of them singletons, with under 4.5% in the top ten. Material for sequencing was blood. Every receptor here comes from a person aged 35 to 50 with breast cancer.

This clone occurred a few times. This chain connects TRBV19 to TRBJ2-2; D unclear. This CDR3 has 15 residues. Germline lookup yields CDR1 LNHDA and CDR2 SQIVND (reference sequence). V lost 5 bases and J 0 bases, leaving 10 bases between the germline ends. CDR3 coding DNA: TGTGCCAGTAGTCCCGGGTCCACGAACACCGGGGAGCTGTTTTTT. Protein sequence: CASSPGSTNTGELFF.

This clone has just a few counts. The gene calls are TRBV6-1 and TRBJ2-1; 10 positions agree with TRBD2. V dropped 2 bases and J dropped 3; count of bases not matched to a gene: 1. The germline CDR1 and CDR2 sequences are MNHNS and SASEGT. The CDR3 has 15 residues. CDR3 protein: CASSELAGDYNEQFF. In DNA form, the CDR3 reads TGTGCCAGCAGTGAACTAGCGGGAGACTACAATGAGCAGTTCTTC.

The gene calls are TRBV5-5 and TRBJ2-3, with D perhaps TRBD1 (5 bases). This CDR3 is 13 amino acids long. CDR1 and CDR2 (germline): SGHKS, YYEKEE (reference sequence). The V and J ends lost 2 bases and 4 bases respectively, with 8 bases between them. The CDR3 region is CASSFQGADTQYF. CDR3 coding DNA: TGTGCCAGCAGCTTCCAGGGCGCAGATACGCAGTATTTT.

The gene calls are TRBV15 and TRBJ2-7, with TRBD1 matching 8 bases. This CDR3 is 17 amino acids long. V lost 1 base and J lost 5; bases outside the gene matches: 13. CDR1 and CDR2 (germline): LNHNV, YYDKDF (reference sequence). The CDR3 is CATSRVDRGLLGDEQYF. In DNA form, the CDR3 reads TGTGCCACCAGCAGAGTCGACAGGGGATTGCTTGGCGACGAGCAGTACTTC.

The CDR3 bases are TGTGCCAGCTCAATTGCGACCCTGGCCATGAACACTGAAGCTTTCTTT. Translating it yields CASSIATLAMNTEAFF. V gene TRBV18 combines with J gene TRBJ1-1; the D is unclear. V was clipped by 5 bases and J by 0 bases, with 16 bases between them. This CDR3 has 16 amino acids. Germline V CDR1 and CDR2: KGHSH, LQKENI.

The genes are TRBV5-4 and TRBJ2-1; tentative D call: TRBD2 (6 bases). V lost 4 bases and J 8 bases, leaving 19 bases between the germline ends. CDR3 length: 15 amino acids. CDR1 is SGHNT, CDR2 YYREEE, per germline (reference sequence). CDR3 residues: CASSPGTPEIDEQFF. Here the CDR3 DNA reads TGTGCCAGCAGCCCCGGGACTCCCGAGATCGATGAGCAGTTCTTC.

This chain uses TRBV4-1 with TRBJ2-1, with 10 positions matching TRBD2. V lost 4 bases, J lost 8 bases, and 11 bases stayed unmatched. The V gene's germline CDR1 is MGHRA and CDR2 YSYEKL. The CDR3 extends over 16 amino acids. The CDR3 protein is CASSRGGLAGEHEQFF. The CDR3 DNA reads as TGCGCCAGCAGCCGGGGGGGGCTAGCGGGAGAGCATGAGCAGTTCTTC.

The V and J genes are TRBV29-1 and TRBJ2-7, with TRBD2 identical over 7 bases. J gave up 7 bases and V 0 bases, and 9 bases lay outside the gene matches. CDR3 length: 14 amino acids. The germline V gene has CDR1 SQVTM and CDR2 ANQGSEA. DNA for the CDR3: TGCAGCGTTGAAGAGGGGGGGGTAGGTGGGGAGCAGTACTTC. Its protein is CSVEEGGVGGEQYF.

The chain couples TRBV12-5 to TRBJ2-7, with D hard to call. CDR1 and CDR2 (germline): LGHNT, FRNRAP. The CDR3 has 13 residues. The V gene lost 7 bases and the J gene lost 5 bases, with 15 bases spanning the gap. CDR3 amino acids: CASVGPLVHEQYF. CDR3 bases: TGTGCTAGTGTGGGTCCGTTGGTCCACGAGCAGTACTTC.

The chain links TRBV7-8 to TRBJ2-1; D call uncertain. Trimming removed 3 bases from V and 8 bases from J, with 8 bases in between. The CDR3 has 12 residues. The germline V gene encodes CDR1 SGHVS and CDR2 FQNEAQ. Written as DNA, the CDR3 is TGTGCCAGCAGCTTCGAGCACTATGAGCAGTTCTTC. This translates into CASSFEHYEQFF.

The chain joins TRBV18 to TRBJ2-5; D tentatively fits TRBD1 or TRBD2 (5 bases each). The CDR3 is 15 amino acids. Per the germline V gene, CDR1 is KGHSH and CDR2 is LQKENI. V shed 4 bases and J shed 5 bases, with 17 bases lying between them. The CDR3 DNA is TGTGCCAGCTCACAATTAGCCGGGGCAAAGGAGACCCAGTACTTC. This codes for CASSQLAGAKETQYF.

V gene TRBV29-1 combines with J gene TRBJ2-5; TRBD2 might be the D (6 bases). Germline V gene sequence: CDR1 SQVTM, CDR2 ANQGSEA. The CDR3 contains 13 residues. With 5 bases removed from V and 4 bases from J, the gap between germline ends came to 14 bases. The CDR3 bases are TGCAGCGTTTGGGGACTCCTAGGAGAGACCCAGTACTTC. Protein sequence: CSVWGLLGETQYF.

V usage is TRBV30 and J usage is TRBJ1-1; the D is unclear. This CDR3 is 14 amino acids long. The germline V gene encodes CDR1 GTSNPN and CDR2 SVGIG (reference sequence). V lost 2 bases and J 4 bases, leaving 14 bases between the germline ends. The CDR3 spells CAWSPAVFSTEAFF. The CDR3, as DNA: TGTGCCTGGAGTCCGGCGGTTTTTAGCACTGAAGCTTTCTTT.

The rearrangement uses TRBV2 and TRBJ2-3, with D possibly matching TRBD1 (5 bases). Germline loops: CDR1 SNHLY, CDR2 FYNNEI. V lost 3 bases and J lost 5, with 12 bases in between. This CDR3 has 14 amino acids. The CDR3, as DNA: TGTGCCAGCAGTGACTCGCCAGGGCTAGATACGCAGTATTTT. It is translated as CASSDSPGLDTQYF. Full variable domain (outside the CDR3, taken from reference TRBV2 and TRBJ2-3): EPEVTQTPSHQVTQMGQEVILRCVPISNHLYFYWYRQILGQKVEFLVSFYNNEISEKSEIFDDQFSVERPDGSNFTLKIRSTKLEDSAMYFCASSDSPGLDTQYFGPGTRLTVL.

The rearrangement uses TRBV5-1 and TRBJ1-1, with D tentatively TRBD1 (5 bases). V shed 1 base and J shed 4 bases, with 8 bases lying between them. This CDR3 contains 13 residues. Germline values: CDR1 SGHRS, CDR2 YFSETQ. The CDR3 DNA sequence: TGCGCCAGCAGCTTGTGGGGGGTCACTGAAGCTTTCTTT. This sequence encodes CASSLWGVTEAFF.

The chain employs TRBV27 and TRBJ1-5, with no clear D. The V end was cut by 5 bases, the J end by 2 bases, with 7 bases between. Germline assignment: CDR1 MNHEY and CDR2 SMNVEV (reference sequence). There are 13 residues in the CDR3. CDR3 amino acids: CASSRGGNQPQHF. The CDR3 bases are TGTGCCAGCAGTCGCGGGGGCAATCAGCCCCAGCATTTT.

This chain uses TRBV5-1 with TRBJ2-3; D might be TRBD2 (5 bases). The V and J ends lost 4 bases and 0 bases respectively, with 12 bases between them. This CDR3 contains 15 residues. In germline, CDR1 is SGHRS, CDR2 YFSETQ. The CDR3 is CASSPGLLSTDTQYF. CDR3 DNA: TGCGCCAGCAGCCCGGGATTACTTAGCACAGATACGCAGTATTTT.

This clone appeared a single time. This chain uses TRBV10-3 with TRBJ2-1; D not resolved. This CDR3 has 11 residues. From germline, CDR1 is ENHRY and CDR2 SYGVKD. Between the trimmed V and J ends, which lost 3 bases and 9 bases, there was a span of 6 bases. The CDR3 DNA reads TGTGCCATCAGTGATTCCGGTGAGCAGTTCTTC. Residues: CAISDSGEQFF.

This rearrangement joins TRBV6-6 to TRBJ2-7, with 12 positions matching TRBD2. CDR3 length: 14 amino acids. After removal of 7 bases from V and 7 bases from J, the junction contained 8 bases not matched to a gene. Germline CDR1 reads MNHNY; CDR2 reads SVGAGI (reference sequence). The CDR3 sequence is CASTPGTSGLEQYF. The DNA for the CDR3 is TGTGCCAGCACCCCCGGGACTAGCGGGTTGGAGCAGTACTTC.

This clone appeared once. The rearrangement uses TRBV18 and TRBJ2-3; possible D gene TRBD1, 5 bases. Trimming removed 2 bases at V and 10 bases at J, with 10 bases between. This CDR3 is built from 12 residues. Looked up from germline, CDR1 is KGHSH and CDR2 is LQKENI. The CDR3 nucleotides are TGTGCCAGCTCACCAGGGGCAAAGGCGCAGTATTTT. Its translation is CASSPGAKAQYF.

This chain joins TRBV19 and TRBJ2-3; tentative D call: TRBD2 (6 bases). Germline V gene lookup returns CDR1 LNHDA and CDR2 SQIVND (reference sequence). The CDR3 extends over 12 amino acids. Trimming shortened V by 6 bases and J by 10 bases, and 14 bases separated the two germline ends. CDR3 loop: CASSLARRAQYF. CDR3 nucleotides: TGTGCCAGTAGCCTCGCGAGGAGGGCGCAGTATTTT.

CDR3 coding DNA: TGTGCCAGCAGTGTTCAGCCAGCGGGAGGGCAGAACTTTCAGTACTTC. Translated, it gives CASSVQPAGGQNFQYF. The chain couples TRBV6-1 to TRBJ2-4, with 10 nucleotides matching TRBD2. Trimming took 4 bases from V and 11 from J; bases not matched to a gene: 14. The length of the CDR3 is 16 residues. Germline V gene sequence: CDR1 MNHNS, CDR2 SASEGT.

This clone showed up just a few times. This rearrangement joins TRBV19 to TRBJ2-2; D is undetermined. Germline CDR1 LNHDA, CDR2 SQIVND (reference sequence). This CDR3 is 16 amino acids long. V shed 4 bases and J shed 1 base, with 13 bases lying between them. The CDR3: CASSRALAMNTGELFF. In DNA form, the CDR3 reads TGTGCCAGTAGTAGGGCCTTAGCAATGAACACCGGGGAGCTGTTTTTT.

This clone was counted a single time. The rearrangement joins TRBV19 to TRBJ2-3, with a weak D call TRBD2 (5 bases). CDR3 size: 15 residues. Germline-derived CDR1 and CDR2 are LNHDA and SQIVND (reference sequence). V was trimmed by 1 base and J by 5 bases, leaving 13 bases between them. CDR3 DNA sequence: TGTGCCAGTAGTATAGTTGGGGTCGCGGGAGATACGCAGTATTTT. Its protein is CASSIVGVAGDTQYF.

The CDR3 DNA sequence: TGTGCCAGCAGCCAACTGGACCCGGGACCCAAAAACATTCAGTACTTC. It yields the protein CASSQLDPGPKNIQYF. The rearrangement links TRBV14 to TRBJ2-4; either TRBD1 or TRBD2 may fit D (5 bases each). The CDR3 spans 16 residues. Deletions cut 2 bases from V and 2 bases from J, with 13 bases between. Germline assignment: CDR1 SGHDN and CDR2 FVKESK.

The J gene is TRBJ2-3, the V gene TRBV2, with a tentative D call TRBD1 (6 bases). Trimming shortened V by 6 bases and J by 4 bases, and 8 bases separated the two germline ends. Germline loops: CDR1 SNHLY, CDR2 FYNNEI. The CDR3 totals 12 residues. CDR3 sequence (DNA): TGTGCCAGCAGCAGGGGTCCAGATACGCAGTATTTT. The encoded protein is CASSRGPDTQYF.

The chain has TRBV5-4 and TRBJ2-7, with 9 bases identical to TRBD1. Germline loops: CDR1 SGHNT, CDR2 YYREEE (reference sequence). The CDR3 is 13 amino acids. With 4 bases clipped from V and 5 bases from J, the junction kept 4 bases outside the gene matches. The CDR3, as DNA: TGTGCCAGCAGCGAGGGACAGGGAGACGAGCAGTACTTC. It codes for CASSEGQGDEQYF.

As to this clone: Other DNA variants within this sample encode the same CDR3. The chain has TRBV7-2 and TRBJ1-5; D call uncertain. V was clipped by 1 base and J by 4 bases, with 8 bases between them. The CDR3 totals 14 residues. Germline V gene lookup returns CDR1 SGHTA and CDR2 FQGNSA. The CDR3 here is CASSLDRGNQPQHF. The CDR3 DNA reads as TGTGCCAGCAGCTTAGATCGCGGGAATCAGCCCCAGCATTTT.

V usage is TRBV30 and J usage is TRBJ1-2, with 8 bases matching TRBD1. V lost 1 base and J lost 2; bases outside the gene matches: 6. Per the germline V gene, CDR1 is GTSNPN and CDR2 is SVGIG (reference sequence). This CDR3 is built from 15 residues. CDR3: CAWSEAGGSNYGYTF. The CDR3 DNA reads TGTGCCTGGAGTGAGGCAGGGGGCTCAAACTATGGCTACACCTTC. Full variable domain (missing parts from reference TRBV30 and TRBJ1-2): SQTIHQWPATLVQPVGSPLSLECTVEGTSNPNLYWYRQAAGRGLQLLFYSVGIGQISSEVPQNLSASRPQDRQFILSSKKLLLSDSGFYLCAWSEAGGSNYGYTFGSGTRLTVV.

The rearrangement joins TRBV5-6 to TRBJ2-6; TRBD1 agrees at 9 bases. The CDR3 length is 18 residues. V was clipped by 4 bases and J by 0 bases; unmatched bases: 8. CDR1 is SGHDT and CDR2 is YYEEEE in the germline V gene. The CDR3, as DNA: TGTGCCAGCAGCCAGCTGACAGGGGGTCACTCTGGGGCCAACGTCCTGACTTTC. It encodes CASSQLTGGHSGANVLTF.

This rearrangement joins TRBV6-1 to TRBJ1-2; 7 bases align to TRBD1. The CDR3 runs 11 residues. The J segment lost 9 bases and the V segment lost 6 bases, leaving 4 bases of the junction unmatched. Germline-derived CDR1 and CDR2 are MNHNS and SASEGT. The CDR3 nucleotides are TGTGCCAGCAGCTTACAGGGGCGCTACACCTTC. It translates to CASSLQGRYTF.

CDR3: CSARGVYEQYF. The CDR3 region has the DNA TGCAGTGCGCGGGGCGTCTACGAGCAGTACTTC. The genes are TRBV20-1 and TRBJ2-7, with D possibly TRBD2 on 6 matching bases. This CDR3 region has 11 residues. The germline CDR1 and CDR2 sequences are DFQATT and SNEGSKA (reference sequence). V was shortened by 6 bases and J by 3 bases, with 9 bases between the two germline ends.